This is a list of T cell receptor beta chains from one sample in a study of T cells in Graves' hyperthyroidism and ophthalmopathy. TCRdb ran MiXCR on the multiplex PCR reads and lists one entry per CDR3 protein. The top ten hold less than 6% of the sample, which has 550,000 to 650,000 distinct CDR3 sequences, 11% to 15% seen once. Sample: blood. The source is a woman under 40 with Graves' hyperthyroidism that later progressed to Graves' ophthalmopathy. CDR3s include the opening cysteine and the closing phenylalanine or tryptophan. A D gene is named only where the DNA matches it firmly. Not all rows give a size; the values are once, few, many and, for expanded clones, a class.

d_call	v_call	j_call	clone_size	cdr3_nt	cdr3_aa
.	TRBV28	TRBJ1-2	many	TGTGCCAGCAGCTCGGGGGGGGGTGGCTACACCTTC	CASSSGGGGYTF
.	TRBV6-1	TRBJ2-7	many	TGTGCCAGCAGTAACTTGAGGGAGCAGTACTTC	CASSNLREQYF
.	TRBV25-1	TRBJ1-2	.	TGTGCCAGCAGTGAAAAAGGGGCTCGGTATGGCTACACCTTC	CASSEKGARYGYTF
.	TRBV25-1	TRBJ1-6	.	TGTGCCAGCAGTGAGGCGGAAACCTTCTCACCCCTCCACTTT	CASSEAETFSPLHF
TRBD1	TRBV11-1	TRBJ1-1	many	TGTGCCAGCAGCTCCGACAGGGTAGGGGACACTGAAGCTTTCTTT	CASSSDRVGDTEAFF
.	TRBV7-2	TRBJ1-2	many	TGTGCCAGCAGCTTAAGCCAGGGGACGGGCTATGGCTACACCTTC	CASSLSQGTGYGYTF
TRBD2	TRBV12-3/TRBV12-4	TRBJ2-7	many	TGTGCCAGCAGTTCGACGGGGAGCGGGGCCTACGAGCAGTACTTC	CASSSTGSGAYEQYF
TRBD1	TRBV28	TRBJ2-7	many	TGTGCCAGCGAGGGACAGGGTCCCTACGAGCAGTACTTC	CASEGQGPYEQYF
.	TRBV3-1	TRBJ2-2	many	TGTGCCAGCAGCCAAGCCGGCCGGCTTTCGAACACCGGGGAGCTGTTTTTT	CASSQAGRLSNTGELFF
.	TRBV4-3	TRBJ1-3	.	TGCGCCAGCAGCCGAAACAGAGACTCTGGAAACACCATATATTTT	CASSRNRDSGNTIYF
.	TRBV2	TRBJ2-5	many	TGTGCCAGCAGTCCTACGGGGCAGGTTCCAGAGACCCAGTACTTC	CASSPTGQVPETQYF
.	TRBV3-1	TRBJ2-7	.	TGTGCCAGCGCCCCCGGGTCCGCCGGCGAGCAGTACTTC	CASAPGSAGEQYF
.	TRBV19	TRBJ1-2	many	TGTGCCAGTAGTATAGATCACACAGGGATATGGTATGGCTACACCTTC	CASSIDHTGIWYGYTF
.	TRBV28	TRBJ1-2	many	TGTGCCAGCAGTTCCACGGGGGTCCCGACACCAGACTATGGCTACACCTTC	CASSSTGVPTPDYGYTF
.	TRBV4-3	TRBJ2-1	many	TGCGCCAGCAGCCAAGTGGTGACCAGCAATGAGCAGTTCTTC	CASSQVVTSNEQFF
.	TRBV2	TRBJ1-5	many	TGTGCCACCTCGGCCGGCACTTTCCAGCCCCAGCATTTT	CATSAGTFQPQHF
.	TRBV11-2	TRBJ1-6	.	TGTGCCAGCAGTCGATCCTTGAATTCACCCCTCCACTTT	CASSRSLNSPLHF
TRBD1	TRBV6-1	TRBJ1-6	many	TGTGCCAGCAGTGAGGGACAGGGGGCGCTTAATTCACCCCTCCACTTT	CASSEGQGALNSPLHF
TRBD2	TRBV4-3	TRBJ2-7	few	TGCGCCAGCAGCCAAGATCCGAGCGGGAGTCTGGGCGAGCAGTACTTC	CASSQDPSGSLGEQYF
TRBD1	TRBV29-1	TRBJ2-4	few	TGCAGCGCCCAGGACAGGGGCAAAAACATTCAGTACTTC	CSAQDRGKNIQYF
TRBD2	TRBV20-1	TRBJ2-7	.	TGCAGTGCTAGATTCCTCTCTAGCGGCTACGAGCAGTACTTC	CSARFLSSGYEQYF
.	TRBV24-1	TRBJ2-1	many	TGTGCCACCAGTGATTTATGGGACATTGACAATGAGCAGTTCTTC	CATSDLWDIDNEQFF
TRBD2	TRBV7-2	TRBJ2-7	.	TGTGCCAGCAGCTTCGGACTAGCGGGAGGGGACGAGCAGTACTTC	CASSFGLAGGDEQYF
.	TRBV5-6	TRBJ2-7	.	TGTGCCAGCAGCTTGTGGGGGGCCGAGCAGTACTTC	CASSLWGAEQYF
TRBD1	TRBV12-3/TRBV12-4	TRBJ2-7	.	TGTGCCAGCAGGGATTCCGGGACAGGTCCCTACGAGCAGTACTTC	CASRDSGTGPYEQYF
.	TRBV6-9	TRBJ1-1	.	TGTGCCGGCAGTTCTGGCCACCAGATTAACACTGAAGCTTTCTTT	CAGSSGHQINTEAFF
TRBD1	TRBV19	TRBJ1-2	.	TGTGCCACCCAGGGGGAGACTTCCCTTAACTATGGCTACACCTTC	CATQGETSLNYGYTF
TRBD2	TRBV7-2	TRBJ2-1	many	TGTGCCAGCAGCTTAGTATCTAGCGGACGAAATGAGCAGTTCTTC	CASSLVSSGRNEQFF
TRBD2	TRBV2	TRBJ2-3	many	TGTGCCAGCAGAGCCGGACTAGCGGGATCAGATACGCAGTATTTT	CASRAGLAGSDTQYF
.	TRBV19	TRBJ1-2	many	TGTGCCAGTAGATCCGACGGCCGGCGGAGGGGCTACACCTTC	CASRSDGRRRGYTF
.	TRBV6-1	TRBJ2-1	many	TGTGCCAGCAGTCCCTTGGAAAGCACCTACAATGAGCAGTTCTTC	CASSPLESTYNEQFF
.	TRBV27	TRBJ2-7	few	TGTGCCAGCAGTTCTCAGGATGAGGAGCAGTACTTC	CASSSQDEEQYF
.	TRBV19	TRBJ1-4	.	TGTGCCAGTAGTAACACAGCCGGTGAAAAACTGTTTTTT	CASSNTAGEKLFF
.	TRBV4-1	TRBJ2-7	.	TGCGCCAGCAGCCAAGAGCGGGAAGACGAGCAGTACTTC	CASSQEREDEQYF
.	TRBV7-8	TRBJ2-3	many	TGTGCCAGCAGTTCACCGGCGCAGAGCACAGATACGCAGTATTTT	CASSSPAQSTDTQYF
.	TRBV7-8	TRBJ2-3	many	TGTGCCAGCAGGCCGGTGGCACAAGATACGCAGTATTTT	CASRPVAQDTQYF
TRBD2	TRBV20-1	TRBJ2-3	many	TGCAGTGCTAGAGCTAGCGGGAGTACGCTTAGCACAGATACGCAGTATTTT	CSARASGSTLSTDTQYF
TRBD1	TRBV27	TRBJ1-1	.	TGTGCCAACAGTTTGACAGGGGATACTGAAGCTTTCTTT	CANSLTGDTEAFF
.	TRBV3-1	TRBJ2-7	many	TGTGCCAGCAGCCAAGCCGGGTCTACCTACGAGCAGTACTTC	CASSQAGSTYEQYF
TRBD1	TRBV9	TRBJ1-3	.	TGTGCCAGCAGCGTGACAGGGGTGGTGTCCGGAAACACCATATATTTT	CASSVTGVVSGNTIYF
TRBD1	TRBV15	TRBJ2-7	.	TGTGCCACCAGCCACCGGGACAGGGGCTTCGAGCAGTACTTC	CATSHRDRGFEQYF
.	TRBV6-5	TRBJ2-7	.	TGTGCCAGCAGTTACTCGAACCGGGACCTTTCCTACGAGCAGTACTTC	CASSYSNRDLSYEQYF
.	TRBV27	TRBJ2-1	many	TGTGCCAGCAGTCCCGTCGGGAATAGCGGATACAATGAGCAGTTCTTC	CASSPVGNSGYNEQFF
TRBD1	TRBV19	TRBJ1-6	many	TGTGCCAGTAGACGACAGGGGGTCGTGAATTCACCCCTCCACTTT	CASRRQGVVNSPLHF
TRBD1	TRBV18	TRBJ2-7	once	TGTGCCAGCTCCCAGGCCGGGACAGGGTTGTACGAGCAGTACTTC	CASSQAGTGLYEQYF
.	TRBV5-4	TRBJ2-1	.	TGTGCCAGCAGCTTCAGGGTAGCCACCAACAATGAGCAGTTCTTC	CASSFRVATNNEQFF
.	TRBV5-1	TRBJ2-5	few	TGCGCCAGCAGCTATTCTTTTAGGACGGGAGTCCCAGAGACCCAGTACTTC	CASSYSFRTGVPETQYF
.	TRBV12-3/TRBV12-4	TRBJ2-1	many	TGTGCCAGCAGTCCTTCCGGGACTCCTACAGATGAGCAGTTCTTC	CASSPSGTPTDEQFF
.	TRBV24-1	TRBJ2-1	many	TGTGCCACCAGTGACGCACTTGCCTGGAGCTCCTACAATGAGCAGTTCTTC	CATSDALAWSSYNEQFF
TRBD1	TRBV24-1	TRBJ2-5	many	TGTGCCACCAGTGACCCAGGGACAGGGGTTTCGGAGACCCAGTACTTC	CATSDPGTGVSETQYF
TRBD1	TRBV7-9	TRBJ1-3	few	TGTGCCAGCAGCTTAGGTGGGGACAGCTTCTCTGGAAACACCATATATTTT	CASSLGGDSFSGNTIYF
TRBD2	TRBV20-1	TRBJ2-5	few	TGCAGTGCCCTTAAAGGGACTAGCACCGGAGAGACCCAGTACTTC	CSALKGTSTGETQYF
.	TRBV19	TRBJ2-6	many	TGTGCCAGTAATTCAGTGCTCATCTCTGGGGCCAACGTCCTGACTTTC	CASNSVLISGANVLTF
.	TRBV19	TRBJ2-6	many	TGTGCCAGTAGTCCCGGGCTGAACTCTGGGGCCAACGTCCTGACTTTC	CASSPGLNSGANVLTF
.	TRBV30	TRBJ2-7	many	TGTGCCTGGAGAGCAAGAAACTACGAGCAGTACTTC	CAWRARNYEQYF
TRBD2	TRBV12-3/TRBV12-4	TRBJ2-7	many	TGTGCCAGCAGTTTTACCCAAAGCGGGAGTCCGTCCTACGAGCAGTACTTC	CASSFTQSGSPSYEQYF
.	TRBV20-1	TRBJ2-7	many	TGCAGTGCTAGAGCAAGGGGCATCACCCGGCGCGGCGAGCAGTACTTC	CSARARGITRRGEQYF
TRBD1	TRBV30	TRBJ2-7	few	TGTGCCTGGAGTTGGGGGGACAGGGGCGACGAGCAGTACTTC	CAWSWGDRGDEQYF
TRBD1	TRBV12-5	TRBJ1-1	few	TGTGCTAGTGGTTTGGTAAATTCGATCCGGGACAGGAGGAACACTGAAGCTTTCTTT	CASGLVNSIRDRRNTEAFF
.	TRBV11-2	TRBJ2-5	.	TGTGCCAGCGGCACAGCCCGAGTTGAGACCCAGTACTTC	CASGTARVETQYF